This TCR beta chain came from a study of T cell changes during pregnancy in multiple sclerosis. The CDR3 is 13 residues long. CDR1 and CDR2 (germline): MNHNY, SVGAGI (reference sequence). With V trimmed by 5 bases and J by 4 bases, 2 bases remained unmatched. Profiling relied on immunoSEQ multiplex PCR, and the TCRdb table lists in-frame clones only, not all of them. The table has 35,000 to 55,000 clones, approximately 90% seen once. This sequence joins TRBV6-6 and TRBJ2-1; 7 nucleotides match TRBD1. The sequence was obtained from a female donor in good health, enrolled as a control in a pregnancy study. The input for sequencing was CD8+ T cells from peripheral blood mononuclear cells, taken after pregnancy. CDR3 nucleotide sequence: TGTGCCAGCAGTACGGGACAGTACAATGAGCAGTTCTTC. Its protein product is CASSTGQYNEQFF.